This T cell receptor (beta chain) was documented in a study of shared clonotypes between healthy human individuals. Points from the study as a whole: The sharing of 5% to 6.5% of naive CD4 clonotypes was seen across several donors.

The V end lost 5 bases, the J end lost 3 bases, and 10 bases lay between the germline ends. Looked up from germline, CDR1 is SGHAT and CDR2 is FQNNGV. The CDR3 contains 13 residues. Points on this clone: Its specificity is unknown.

Free of recent acute infections or vaccinations, the donors were healthy HIV-negative adults. CD4+ cells underwent separation, giving CD45RA+ naive and CD45RA-negative memory subsets. Across several immunoSEQ plates, the genomic DNA of each subset was split evenly. The method was immunoSEQ multiplex PCR; TCRdb's version includes in-frame clones alone and lacks a portion of them. Seen here are 1,500,000 or so clones, about 98.5% observed once, and the top ten hold approximately 0.4%. Material for sequencing was naive CD4+ T cells sorted from blood. The subset here: CD45RA+ positively selected. The TCR was taken from a man younger than 40 in good health. The chain combines TRBV11-2 with TRBJ1-2, with no clear D. Here the CDR3 DNA reads TGTGCCAGCAGCCCCGTAGGCCACTATGGCTACACCTTC. Protein: CASSPVGHYGYTF.